These 5 T cell receptor beta chains were sequenced from one sample in a study of T cells in Graves' hyperthyroidism and ophthalmopathy. The investigators amplified TCR beta CDR3 regions from RNA transcripts. With the HTBI primer set, the TCR CDR3 went through a first round of RT-PCR. TCRdb used MiXCR to reprocess the multiplex PCR reads, holding one entry per CDR3 protein. The table lists around 530,000 distinct CDR3 sequences, roughly 17% of them singletons. Sequenced sample: blood. The receptors come from a woman under 30 with Graves' ophthalmopathy.

Remarks on this clonotype: A much larger clone is a single base away; this may be a read error. The chain carries TRBV30 and TRBJ1-4; no clear D. Germline CDR1 and CDR2: GTSNPN and SVGIG (reference sequence). Trimming cost V 2 bases and J 8 bases, with 18 bases left between them. This CDR3 is 15 amino acids long. CDR3 residues: CAWSLPGGGYEKLFF. The CDR3 coding sequence is TGTGCCTGGAGTCTCCCGGGCGGCGGCTACGAAAAACTGTTTTTT.

In this sample, this clonotype turned up a few times. The chain has TRBV19 and TRBJ1-5, with TRBD1 identical over 7 bases. This CDR3 spans 12 amino acids. J gave up 5 bases and V 9 bases, and 4 bases lay outside the gene matches. Germline-derived CDR1 and CDR2 are LNHDA and SQIVND (reference sequence). As DNA, the CDR3 is TGTGCCAGCAATCAGGGGGATCAGCCCCAGCATTTT. This sequence encodes CASNQGDQPQHF.

This clonotype occurred many times. The chain combines TRBV5-1 with TRBJ1-1; D is unresolved. V gave up 2 bases and J gave up 3 bases, with 14 bases separating them. CDR1 and CDR2 (germline): SGHRS, YFSETQ. This CDR3 is built from 15 residues. CDR3 region: CASSFRRFSDTEAFF. DNA for the CDR3: TGCGCCAGCAGCTTCCGCAGGTTCTCGGACACTGAAGCTTTCTTT.

In regard to this clonotype: A single base separates this from a much larger clone, so it may be a read error. No conserved phenylalanine or tryptophan is present at the end of the CDR3, so a read error is the likely explanation. This sequence joins TRBV5-1 and TRBJ2-3; 8 bases agree with TRBD2. Germline lookup yields CDR1 SGHRS and CDR2 YFSETQ. J lost 0 bases, V lost 0 bases, and 15 bases had no gene match. This CDR3 contains 20 residues. The CDR3 nucleotides read TGCGCCAGCAGCTTGGGTTCTAGCGGGCGTTGGAGCGGTAGCACAGATACGCAGTATTCT. It translates to CASSLGSSGRWSGSTDTQYS.

This clonotype was detected many times. The J gene is TRBJ2-7, the V gene TRBV12-3 or TRBV12-4; TRBD2 matches 14 bases. The CDR3 covers 20 residues. V trimming: 4 bases; J trimming: 3 bases; junction bases outside the gene matches: 17. CDR3 amino acids: CASSSNWRGLAGVRGYEQYF. As DNA, the CDR3 is TGTGCCAGCAGTTCGAACTGGCGGGGACTAGCGGGAGTCAGAGGCTACGAGCAGTACTTC.